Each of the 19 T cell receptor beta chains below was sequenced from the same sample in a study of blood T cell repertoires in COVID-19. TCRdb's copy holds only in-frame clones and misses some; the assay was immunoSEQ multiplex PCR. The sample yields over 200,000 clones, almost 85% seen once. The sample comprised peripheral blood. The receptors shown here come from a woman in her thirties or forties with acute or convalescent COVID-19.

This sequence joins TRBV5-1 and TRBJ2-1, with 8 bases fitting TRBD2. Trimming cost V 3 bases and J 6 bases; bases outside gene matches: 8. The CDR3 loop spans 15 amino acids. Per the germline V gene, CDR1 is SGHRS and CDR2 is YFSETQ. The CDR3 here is CASSWDLAGLNEQFF. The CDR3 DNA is TGCGCCAGCAGCTGGGATTTAGCGGGACTCAATGAGCAGTTCTTC.

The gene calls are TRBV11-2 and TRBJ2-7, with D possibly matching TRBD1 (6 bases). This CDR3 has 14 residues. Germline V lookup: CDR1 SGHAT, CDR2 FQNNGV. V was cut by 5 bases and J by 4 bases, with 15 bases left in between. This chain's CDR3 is CASSLEQGWYEQYF. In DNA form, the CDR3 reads TGTGCCAGCAGCCTTGAACAGGGTTGGTACGAGCAGTACTTC.

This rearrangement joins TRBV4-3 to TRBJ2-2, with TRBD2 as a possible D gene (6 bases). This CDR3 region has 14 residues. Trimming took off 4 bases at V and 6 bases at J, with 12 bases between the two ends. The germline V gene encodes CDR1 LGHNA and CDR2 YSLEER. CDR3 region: CASSPRPGAGELFF. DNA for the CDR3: TGCGCCAGCAGCCCCCGGCCGGGGGCCGGGGAGCTGTTTTTT.

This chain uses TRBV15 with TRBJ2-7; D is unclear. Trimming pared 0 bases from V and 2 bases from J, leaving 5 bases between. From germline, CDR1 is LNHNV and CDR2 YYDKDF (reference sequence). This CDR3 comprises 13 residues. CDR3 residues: CATSRDQAYEQYF. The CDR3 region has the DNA TGTGCCACCAGCAGAGATCAGGCCTACGAGCAGTACTTC.

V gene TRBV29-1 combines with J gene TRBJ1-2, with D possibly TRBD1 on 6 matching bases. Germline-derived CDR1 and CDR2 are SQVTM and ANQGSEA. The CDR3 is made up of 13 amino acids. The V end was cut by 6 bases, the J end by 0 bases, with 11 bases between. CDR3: CSVTTGTNYGYTF. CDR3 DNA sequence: TGCAGCGTCACGACAGGAACTAACTATGGCTACACCTTC.

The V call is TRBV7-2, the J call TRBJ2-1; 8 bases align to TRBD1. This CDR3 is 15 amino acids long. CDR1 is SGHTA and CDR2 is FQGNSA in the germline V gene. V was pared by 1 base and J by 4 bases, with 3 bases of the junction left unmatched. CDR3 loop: CASSLVDRAYNEQFF. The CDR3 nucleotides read TGTGCCAGCAGCTTAGTGGACAGGGCATACAATGAGCAGTTCTTC.

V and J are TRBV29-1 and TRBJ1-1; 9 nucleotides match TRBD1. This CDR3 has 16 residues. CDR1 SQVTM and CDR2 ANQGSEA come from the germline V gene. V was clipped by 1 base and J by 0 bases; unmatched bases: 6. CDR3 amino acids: CSVEGGQGLMNTEAFF. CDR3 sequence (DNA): TGCAGCGTTGAAGGGGGACAGGGTCTTATGAACACTGAAGCTTTCTTT.

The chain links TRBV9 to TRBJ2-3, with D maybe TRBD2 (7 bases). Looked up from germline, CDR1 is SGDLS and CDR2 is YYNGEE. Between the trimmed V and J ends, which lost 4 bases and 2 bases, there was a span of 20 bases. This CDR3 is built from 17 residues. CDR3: CASSSRRGRGYTDTQYF. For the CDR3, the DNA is TGTGCCAGCAGCTCCAGAAGGGGGAGGGGGTACACAGATACGCAGTATTTT. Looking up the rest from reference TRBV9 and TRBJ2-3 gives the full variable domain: DSGVTQTPKHLITATGQRVTLRCSPRSGDLSVYWYQQSLDQGLQFLIQYYNGEERAKGNILERFSAQQFPDLHSELNLSSLELGDSALYFCASSSRRGRGYTDTQYFGPGTRLTVL.

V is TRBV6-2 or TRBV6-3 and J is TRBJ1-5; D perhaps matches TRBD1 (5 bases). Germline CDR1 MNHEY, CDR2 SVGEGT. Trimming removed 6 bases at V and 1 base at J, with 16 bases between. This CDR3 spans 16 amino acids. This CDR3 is CASSVRGTYSNQPQHF. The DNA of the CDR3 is TGTGCCAGCAGCGTCCGGGGGACTTACAGCAATCAGCCCCAGCATTTT.

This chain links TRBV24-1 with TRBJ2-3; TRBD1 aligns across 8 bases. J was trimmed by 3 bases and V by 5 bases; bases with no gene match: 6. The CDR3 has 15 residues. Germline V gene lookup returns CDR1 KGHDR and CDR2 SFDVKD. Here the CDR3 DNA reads TGTGCCACCAGTGGTATGACAGGGGATACAGATACGCAGTATTTT. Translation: CATSGMTGDTDTQYF.

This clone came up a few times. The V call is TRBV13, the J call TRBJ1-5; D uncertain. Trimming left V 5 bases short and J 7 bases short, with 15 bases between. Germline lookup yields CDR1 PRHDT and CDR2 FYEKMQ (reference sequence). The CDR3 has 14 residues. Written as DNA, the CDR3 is TGTGCCAGCAGCCTCGCTGGAGGGCGCCAGCCCCAGCATTTT. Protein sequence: CASSLAGGRQPQHF.

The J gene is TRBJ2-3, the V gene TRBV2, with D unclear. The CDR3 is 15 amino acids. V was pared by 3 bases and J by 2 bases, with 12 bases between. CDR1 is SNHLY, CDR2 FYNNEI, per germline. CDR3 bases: TGTGCCAGCAGTGATTCGGGTCTCTACACAGATACGCAGTATTTT. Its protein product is CASSDSGLYTDTQYF.

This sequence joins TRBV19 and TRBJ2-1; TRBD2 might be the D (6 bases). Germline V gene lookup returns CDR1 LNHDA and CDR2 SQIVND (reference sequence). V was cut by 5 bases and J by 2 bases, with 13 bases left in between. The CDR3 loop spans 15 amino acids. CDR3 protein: CASSPTSNPYNEQFF. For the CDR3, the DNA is TGTGCCAGTAGTCCCACTAGCAACCCCTACAATGAGCAGTTCTTC. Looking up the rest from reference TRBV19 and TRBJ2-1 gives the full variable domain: DGGITQSPKYLFRKEGQNVTLSCEQNLNHDAMYWYRQDPGQGLRLIYYSQIVNDFQKGDIAEGYSVSREKKESFPLTVTSAQKNPTAFYLCASSPTSNPYNEQFFGPGTRLTVL.

This CDR3 reads CASGLDRGRSPLHF. CDR3 bases: TGTGCTAGTGGTTTGGACAGGGGGCGTTCACCCCTCCACTTT. The chain is built from TRBV12-5 and TRBJ1-6; TRBD1 matches 9 bases. There are 14 residues in the CDR3. Germline CDR1 LGHNT, CDR2 FRNRAP. Trimming took 1 base from V and 9 from J; bases not matched to a gene: 1.

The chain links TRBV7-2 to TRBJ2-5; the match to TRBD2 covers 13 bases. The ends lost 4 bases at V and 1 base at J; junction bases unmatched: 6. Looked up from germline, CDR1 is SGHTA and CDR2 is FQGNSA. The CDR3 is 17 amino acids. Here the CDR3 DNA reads TGTGCCAGCAGCTCCTGGACTAGCGGGAGTGTCCAAGAGACCCAGTACTTC. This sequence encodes CASSSWTSGSVQETQYF.

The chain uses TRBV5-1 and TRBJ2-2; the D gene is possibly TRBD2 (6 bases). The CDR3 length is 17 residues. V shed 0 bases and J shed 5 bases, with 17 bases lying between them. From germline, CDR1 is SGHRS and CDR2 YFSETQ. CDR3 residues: CASSLGTGTWWTGELFF. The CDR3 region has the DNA TGCGCCAGCAGCTTGGGAACCGGGACTTGGTGGACCGGGGAGCTGTTTTTT.

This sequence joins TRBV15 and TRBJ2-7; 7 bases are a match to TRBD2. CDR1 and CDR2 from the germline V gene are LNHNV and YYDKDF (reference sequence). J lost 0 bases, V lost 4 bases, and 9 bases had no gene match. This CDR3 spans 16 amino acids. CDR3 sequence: CATSTRQRDPSYEQYF. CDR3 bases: TGTGCCACCAGCACCCGTCAGCGGGATCCCTCCTACGAGCAGTACTTC. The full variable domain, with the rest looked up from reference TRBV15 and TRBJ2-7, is DAMVIQNPRYQVTQFGKPVTLSCSQTLNHNVMYWYQQKSSQAPKLLFHYYDKDFNNEADTPDNFQSRRPNTSFCFLDIRSPGLGDTAMYLCATSTRQRDPSYEQYFGPGTRLTVT.

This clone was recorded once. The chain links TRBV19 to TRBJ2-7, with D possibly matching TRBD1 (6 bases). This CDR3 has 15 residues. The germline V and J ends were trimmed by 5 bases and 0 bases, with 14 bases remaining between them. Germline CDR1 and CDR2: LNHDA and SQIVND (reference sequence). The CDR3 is CASSFTWGPSYEQYF. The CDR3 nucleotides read TGTGCCAGTAGTTTCACGTGGGGGCCCTCCTACGAGCAGTACTTC.

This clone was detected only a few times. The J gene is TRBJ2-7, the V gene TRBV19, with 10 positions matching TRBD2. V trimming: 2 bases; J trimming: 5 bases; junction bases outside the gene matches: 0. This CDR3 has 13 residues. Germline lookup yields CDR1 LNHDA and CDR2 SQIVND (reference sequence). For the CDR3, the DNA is TGTGCCAGTAGTATACTAGCGGGAGACGAGCAGTACTTC. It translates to CASSILAGDEQYF.